The 15 T cell receptor beta chains given below trace back to one sample, sequenced in a study of tissue T cells after allogeneic stem cell transplantation. This sample's time point: mouse harvest day 7 after allogeneic transplant. Each mouse received 10^7 T-cell-depleted marrow cells plus 10^6 splenic CD5+ T cells by tail vein. Sequenced by immunoSEQ multiplex PCR; TCRdb stores in-frame clones only, minus some. The repertoire includes 5,500 to 9,000 clones, 50% of them detected once, and approximately 3.9% sits in the top ten. Specimen: gut tissue. These receptors were obtained from a female BALB/c mouse given C57BL/6 T cells with graft-versus-host disease after an allogeneic hematopoietic cell transplant.

As for this clone: Mouse names are used for the genes. The observed sequence ends 1 residue before the CDR3 terminus, with the missing tail filled in from the germline J gene. The V gene is TRBV29, the J gene TRBJ1-5; D ambiguous. CDR1 MSHET and CDR2 SYDVDS come from the germline V gene. This CDR3 contains 15 residues. V gave up 2 bases and J gave up 2 bases, with 10 bases separating them. The sequenced CDR3 bases are TGTGCTAGCAGTTTAACGGGGAGAGACAACCAGGCTCCGCTT. Its protein product is CASSLTGRDNQAPL. The whole CDR3 sequence reads CASSLTGRDNQAPLF. Full variable domain (remainder filled in from reference TRBV29 and TRBJ1-5): DMKVTQMPRYLIKRMGENVLLECGQDMSHETMYWYRQDPGLGLQLIYISYDVDSNSEGDIPKGYRVSRKKREHFSLILDSAKTNQTSVYFCASSLTGRDNQAPLFGEGTRLSVL.

About this clone itself: Here the gene names and germline are mouse. The covered CDR3 bases are TGTGCCAGCAGCTGGGACAAATCAAACACCGGGCAGCTCTAC. Amino acids: CASSWDKSNTGQLY. The full-length CDR3 reads as CASSWDKSNTGQLYF. V usage is TRBV15 and J usage is TRBJ2-2; D is possibly TRBD1 (6 bases). Coverage ceases 1 residue before the CDR3 finishes, and the germline J gene fills in the end. Germline-derived CDR1 and CDR2 are SGHND and FRSKSL. This CDR3 is built from 15 residues. With 6 bases removed from V and 0 bases from J, the gap between germline ends came to 11 bases. The full variable domain, rest sourced from reference TRBV15 and TRBJ2-2, is DAGVTQTPRHEVAEKGQTIILKCEPVSGHNDLFWYRQTKIQGLELLSYFRSKSLMEDGGAFKDRFKAEMLNSSFSTLKIQPTEPKDSAVYLCASSWDKSNTGQLYFGEGSKLTVL.

As concerns this clone: The genes and germline here are from mouse. The read stops 1 residue short of the end of the CDR3; the missing end is completed from the germline J gene. The genes are TRBV1 and TRBJ1-4; D gene ambiguous. The V and J ends lost 1 base and 5 bases respectively, with 5 bases between them. CDR3 size: 13 residues. Germline V gene sequence: CDR1 NSQYPW, CDR2 LRSPGD (reference sequence). This CDR3 reads CTCSAGQNERLFF. Incomplete CDR3 DNA: TGCACCTGCAGTGCAGGACAAAACGAAAGATTATTT.

This clone turned up a few times. Gene and germline names: mouse. The CDR3 extends 1 residue past the end of the read, so its final part is completed from the germline J gene. The chain couples TRBV26 to TRBJ1-2, with 7 positions matching TRBD1. This CDR3 comprises 15 residues. The V segment lost 4 bases and the J segment 0 bases; nucleotides outside the gene matches: 5. CDR1 is KGHPV and CDR2 is FQNQEV in the germline V gene (reference sequence). This CDR3 reads CASSHIRGANSDYTF. CDR3 DNA (partial): TGTGCCAGCAGTCACATCAGGGGGGCAAACTCCGACTACACC.

Within the sample, this clone is large (0.1 to 1%). The germline and genes are mouse ones. The CDR3 is cut off 1 residue early in the read; its end comes from the germline J gene. The chain joins TRBV19 to TRBJ1-3, with D unclear. Germline CDR1 is FNHDT and CDR2 is SITEND (reference sequence). Trimming took off 4 bases at V and 0 bases at J, with 8 bases between the two ends. CDR3 length equals 14 residues. The sequenced part of the CDR3 DNA is TGTGCCAGCAGTTGGGCCGTTTCTGGAAATACGCTCTAT. This gives the protein CASSWAVSGNTLY. The full-length CDR3 reads as CASSWAVSGNTLYF.

This clone occurred a few times. Gene names follow the mouse nomenclature. The read finishes 1 residue shy of the CDR3 end, and the germline J gene is used to complete it. V gene TRBV26 combines with J gene TRBJ1-4; D call uncertain. This CDR3 region has 15 residues. Germline values: CDR1 KGHPV, CDR2 FQNQEV (reference sequence). The V gene lost 4 bases and the J gene lost 0 bases, with 9 bases spanning the gap. CDR3: CASSRASLSNERLFF. The part of the CDR3 DNA that was read is TGTGCCAGCAGTCGGGCATCCCTTTCCAACGAAAGATTATTT.

With respect to this clone: These gene names are mouse names. The read halts 1 residue ahead of the CDR3 end, with the missing end drawn from the germline J gene. V usage is TRBV26 and J usage is TRBJ2-2, with D unclear. With 0 bases removed from V and 7 bases from J, the gap between germline ends came to 3 bases. Germline V CDR1 and CDR2: KGHPV, FQNQEV (reference sequence). The CDR3 totals 12 residues. The CDR3 loop reads CASSLSDGQLYF. The part of the CDR3 DNA that was read is TGTGCCAGCAGTCTGTCGGACGGGCAGCTCTAC. The complete variable domain, with remaining parts taken from reference TRBV26 and TRBJ2-2, reads NSKVIQTPRYLVKGQGQKAKMRCIPEKGHPVVFWYQQNKNNEFKFLINFQNQEVLQQIDMTEKRFSAECPSNSPCSLEIQSSEAGDSALYLCASSLSDGQLYFGEGSKLTVL.

Regarding this clone: The germline and genes are mouse ones. The read finishes 1 residue shy of the CDR3 end, and the germline J gene is used to complete it. Other DNA sequences within the sample encode an identical CDR3. This sequence joins TRBV26 and TRBJ1-3; unclear D gene. The CDR3 consists of 13 residues. Trimming took 4 bases from V and 0 from J, leaving 4 bases between them. CDR1 and CDR2 (germline): KGHPV, FQNQEV (reference sequence). CDR3 DNA (partial): TGTGCCAGCAGTCAAAATTCTGGAAATACGCTCTAT. It translates to CASSQNSGNTLY. The full-length CDR3 reads as CASSQNSGNTLYF.

A remark on this clone: Genes and germline are mouse. With the read ending 1 residue before the CDR3 end, the germline J gene is used to fill in that end. V gene TRBV3 combines with J gene TRBJ1-1; the D is unclear. Per germline, CDR1 SNHLY and CDR2 FYNGKV (reference sequence). V lost 2 bases, J lost 0 bases, and 10 bases lay in between. This CDR3 comprises 15 residues. CDR3 DNA, as far as it was read: TGTGCCAGCAGCTTAAGACCCCAGGCAAACACAGAAGTCTTC. Protein product: CASSLRPQANTEVF. The whole CDR3 protein is CASSLRPQANTEVFF.

Note on this clone: Any gene name here is a mouse gene name. Read coverage stops 1 residue before the CDR3 terminus; the germline J gene supplies the remainder. This rearrangement joins TRBV16 to TRBJ2-3; 7 bases fit TRBD1. This CDR3 spans 14 amino acids. Germline V gives CDR1 SGHSA, CDR2 FRNQAP. V trimming: 4 bases; J trimming: 1 base; junction bases outside the gene matches: 2. Partial CDR3 DNA: TGTGCAAGCAGCTACAGGGGTGGTGCAGAAACGCTGTAT. This encodes CASSYRGGAETLY. The complete CDR3 reads CASSYRGGAETLYF.

Of note for this clone: Any gene name here is a mouse gene name. Read data end 1 residue before the CDR3 end; the end is taken from the germline J gene. This chain links TRBV26 with TRBJ2-2; 8 bases align to TRBD1. CDR1 is KGHPV, CDR2 FQNQEV, per germline (reference sequence). The ends lost 4 bases at V and 4 bases at J; junction bases unmatched: 5. This CDR3 is 15 amino acids long. CDR3 region: CASSPWTGITGQLYF. The CDR3 bases that were read are TGTGCCAGCAGTCCCTGGACAGGGATCACCGGGCAGCTCTAC.

Comment on this clone: Gene and germline names: mouse. The CDR3 spells CASSEVSAETLYF. The CDR3 DNA, read in part, is TGTGCCAGCAGTGAAGTTAGTGCAGAAACGCTGTAT. The V and J genes are TRBV13-1 and TRBJ2-3; D gene unclear. Read coverage stops 1 residue before the CDR3 terminus; the germline J gene supplies the remainder. This CDR3 has 13 amino acids. The V gene lost 2 bases and the J gene lost 0 bases, with 4 bases spanning the gap. The germline V gene has CDR1 NSHNY and CDR2 SYGAGN.

To note about this clone: Genes and germline are mouse. The read ends 1 residue before the CDR3 terminus; that terminus is restored from the germline J gene. This rearrangement joins TRBV26 to TRBJ1-6; D remains ambiguous. TRBJ1-6 is filed as an ORF, its function uncertain. CDR1 is KGHPV, CDR2 FQNQEV, per germline (reference sequence). This CDR3 has 15 residues. The ends were cut back, 2 bases at V and 0 bases at J, with 5 bases in the middle. The sequenced part of the CDR3 DNA is TGTGCCAGCAGTCTGGCCATTTCCTATAATTCGCCCCTCTAC. This gives the protein CASSLAISYNSPLY. The entire CDR3 is CASSLAISYNSPLYF.

Details on this clone: The listed genes are named as in mouse. The sequenced fragment ends 1 residue before the CDR3 boundary, so the rest is inferred from the germline J gene. The chain has TRBV12-2 and TRBJ2-5, with TRBD1 identical over 10 bases. The germline gives CDR1 SGHLS, CDR2 HYDKME. V dropped 4 bases and J dropped 0; count of bases not matched to a gene: 6. The CDR3 is 16 residues long. CDR3 protein: CASSPGTGANQDTQYF. Incomplete CDR3 DNA: TGTGCCAGCTCCCCCGGGACAGGGGCGAACCAAGACACCCAGTAC.

This clone was seen only once. Each gene name is a mouse one. The observed sequence ends 1 residue before the CDR3 terminus, with the missing tail filled in from the germline J gene. The chain is built from TRBV26 and TRBJ1-1, with D perhaps TRBD1 (6 bases). The CDR3 spans 14 residues. V was cut by 4 bases and J by 3 bases, with 12 bases left in between. CDR1 and CDR2 from the germline V gene are KGHPV and FQNQEV (reference sequence). The CDR3 spells CASSRTGSDTEVFF. The CDR3 bases that were read are TGTGCCAGCAGTCGTACAGGGTCGGACACAGAAGTCTTC.